Following are 22 T cell receptor beta chains from one sample sequenced in a study of blood T cell repertoires in COVID-19. Method: immunoSEQ multiplex PCR; TCRdb's copy keeps in-frame clones and lacks some. Among about 52,000 clones, around four fifths were seen once, and the ten largest hold just under 7%. Sequencing was done on a sample of peripheral blood. Source of these receptors: a man aged 65 to 79 with active COVID-19.

This chain joins TRBV7-2 and TRBJ2-5, with 10 bases that match TRBD1. The CDR3 length is 14 residues. Per germline, CDR1 SGHTA and CDR2 FQGNSA. The trim removed 4 bases at V and 6 bases at J, leaving 5 bases unmatched. The CDR3, as DNA: TGTGCCAGCAGCTCACCGGGACAGGGGAAGACCCAGTACTTC. Its protein product is CASSSPGQGKTQYF.

This clone was seen once. The chain couples TRBV6-1 to TRBJ1-1; 7 positions match TRBD1. The V and J ends lost 2 bases and 5 bases, in that order; junction bases with no gene match: 8. The V gene's germline CDR1 is MNHNS and CDR2 SASEGT. This CDR3 is 15 amino acids long. The CDR3 loop is CASSEWSGTVTEAFF. The CDR3, as DNA: TGTGCCAGCAGTGAATGGTCTGGGACAGTAACTGAAGCTTTCTTT.

This clone was found a few times. This chain uses TRBV3-1 (or the pseudogene TRBV3-2) with TRBJ2-2, with 7 positions matching TRBD1. This CDR3 comprises 15 residues. V was clipped by 8 bases and J by 0 bases; unmatched bases: 6. Germline CDR1 is LGHDT and CDR2 is YNNKEL (reference sequence). The CDR3 is CASLNRGPNTGELFF. The CDR3 coding sequence is TGTGCCAGCCTGAACAGGGGTCCGAACACCGGGGAGCTGTTTTTT.

The rearrangement uses TRBV6-2 or TRBV6-3 and TRBJ2-7; D gene unclear. The germline CDR1 and CDR2 sequences are MNHEY and SVGEGT. This CDR3 is 11 amino acids long. Trimming shortened V by 3 bases and J by 3 bases, and 3 bases separated the two germline ends. CDR3 coding DNA: TGTGCCAGCAGTTATAACTACGAGCAGTACTTC. Its translation is CASSYNYEQYF.

This chain joins TRBV19 and TRBJ2-2, with no clear D. Germline V gene sequence: CDR1 LNHDA, CDR2 SQIVND (reference sequence). The V end was cut by 1 base, the J end by 6 bases, with 9 bases between. CDR3 length: 14 amino acids. The DNA of the CDR3 is TGTGCCAGTAGTATAGGGGTCGGGTCCGGGGAGCTGTTTTTT. It encodes CASSIGVGSGELFF.

This chain joins TRBV19 and TRBJ1-4; 7 bases map to TRBD1. Germline V lookup: CDR1 LNHDA, CDR2 SQIVND (reference sequence). CDR3 length: 15 amino acids. The V segment lost 5 bases and the J segment 7 bases; nucleotides outside the gene matches: 10. In nucleotides, the CDR3 is TGTGCCAGTAGTCGCCGCGAGACAGGGAGTGAAAAACTGTTTTTT. Amino acids: CASSRRETGSEKLFF.

V usage is TRBV5-5 and J usage is TRBJ1-6; 7 bases align to TRBD1. The CDR3 is made up of 15 amino acids. CDR1 SGHKS and CDR2 YYEKEE come from the germline V gene (reference sequence). The V and J ends lost 4 bases and 3 bases, in that order; junction bases with no gene match: 4. Here the CDR3 DNA reads TGTGCCAGCAGCCTGGGACAGAACTATAATTCACCCCTCCACTTT. The encoded protein is CASSLGQNYNSPLHF.

The chain couples TRBV14 to TRBJ2-1; 7 bases map to TRBD2. The CDR3 loop spans 17 amino acids. J was trimmed by 4 bases and V by 0 bases; bases with no gene match: 9. Germline V gives CDR1 SGHDN, CDR2 FVKESK. The CDR3 DNA reads TGTGCCAGCAGCCAAGATCCGGGAGGTCACGGGTACAATGAGCAGTTCTTC. Protein: CASSQDPGGHGYNEQFF.

This rearrangement joins TRBV9 to TRBJ2-7; TRBD2 aligns across 10 bases. Germline V gives CDR1 SGDLS, CDR2 YYNGEE. The trim removed 3 bases at V and 4 bases at J, leaving 1 base unmatched. The CDR3 runs 13 residues. CDR3 bases: TGTGCCAGCAGCGCTAGCGGGGGATACGAGCAGTACTTC. As protein: CASSASGGYEQYF.

The chain has TRBV5-4 and TRBJ2-5; 10 bases are shared with TRBD1. V lost 0 bases and J lost 2; bases outside the gene matches: 4. Germline lookup yields CDR1 SGHNT and CDR2 YYREEE (reference sequence). This CDR3 region has 16 residues. DNA of the CDR3: TGTGCCAGCAGCTTGGGCGACAGGGGGCTACAAGAGACCCAGTACTTC. Its translation: CASSLGDRGLQETQYF.

The chain couples TRBV11-2 to TRBJ2-3; D gene uncertain. V was cut by 3 bases and J by 5 bases, with 9 bases left in between. CDR1 SGHAT and CDR2 FQNNGV come from the germline V gene. The CDR3 loop spans 13 amino acids. The CDR3 sequence is CASSLVHRDTQYF. For the CDR3, the DNA is TGTGCCAGCAGCTTGGTCCACAGAGATACGCAGTATTTT.

The rearrangement links TRBV7-2 to TRBJ2-5; a possible D gene is TRBD2 (7 bases). The germline V gene has CDR1 SGHTA and CDR2 FQGNSA. Trimming removed 1 base at V and 6 bases at J, with 12 bases between. The CDR3 is made up of 14 amino acids. CDR3 region: CASSLGGGQKTQYF. The CDR3 region has the DNA TGTGCCAGCAGCTTAGGGGGGGGCCAGAAGACCCAGTACTTC.

J is TRBJ1-3 and V is TRBV20-1; no definite D call. This CDR3 contains 13 residues. Germline V lookup: CDR1 DFQATT, CDR2 SNEGSKA (reference sequence). V dropped 3 bases and J dropped 2 bases, with 8 bases sitting between them. In DNA form, the CDR3 reads TGCAGTGCTAGTGGAGGGACTGGAAACACCATATATTTT. As protein: CSASGGTGNTIYF.

This chain connects TRBV5-1 to TRBJ2-5; D remains ambiguous. This CDR3 is 14 amino acids long. Looked up from germline, CDR1 is SGHRS and CDR2 is YFSETQ. V was trimmed by 0 bases and J by 2 bases, leaving 8 bases between them. The CDR3 nucleotides read TGCGCCAGCAGCTTGGCTGCGGCACAAGAGACCCAGTACTTC. It yields the protein CASSLAAAQETQYF.

The chain is built from TRBV6-5 and TRBJ2-7, with TRBD1 identical over 7 bases. The V gene end was trimmed by 6 bases and the J gene end by 6 bases; junction bases not matched to a gene: 5. There are 12 residues in the CDR3. Germline CDR1 and CDR2: MNHEY and SVGAGI. The CDR3 region is CASRQGLSEQYF. The CDR3 DNA reads TGTGCCAGCAGACAGGGGCTAAGCGAGCAGTACTTC.

The chain couples TRBV15 to TRBJ2-2; 11 positions match TRBD1. In germline, CDR1 is LNHNV, CDR2 YYDKDF (reference sequence). Unmatched junction bases numbered 1, after V lost 7 bases and J lost 0 bases. The CDR3 totals 15 residues. The CDR3 sequence: CATTGQGANTGELFF. The CDR3 coding sequence is TGTGCCACCACGGGACAGGGGGCGAACACCGGGGAGCTGTTTTTT.

This clone came up a few times. This sequence joins TRBV19 and TRBJ2-3; the D is unclear. Germline values: CDR1 LNHDA, CDR2 SQIVND (reference sequence). The CDR3 has 15 amino acids. The ends were cut back, 7 bases at V and 4 bases at J, with 18 bases in the middle. The CDR3 spells CASTLTRRRADTQYF. Here the CDR3 DNA reads TGTGCCAGTACCCTTACACGGAGACGGGCAGATACGCAGTATTTT.

This chain connects TRBV27 to TRBJ1-5; the match to TRBD1 covers 7 bases. The CDR3 sequence is 14 residues long. With V trimmed by 5 bases and J by 3 bases, 4 bases remained unmatched. The germline V gene has CDR1 MNHEY and CDR2 SMNVEV (reference sequence). This CDR3 reads CASSMGQFNQPQHF. The CDR3 region has the DNA TGTGCCAGCAGTATGGGACAGTTCAATCAGCCCCAGCATTTT.

The V gene is TRBV18, the J gene TRBJ1-6; the D gene is possibly TRBD1 (5 bases). Trimming took 2 bases from V and 6 from J, leaving 5 bases between them. The CDR3 sequence is 13 residues long. Germline CDR1 and CDR2: KGHSH and LQKENI. CDR3 residues: CASSPDSNSPLHF. Written as DNA, the CDR3 is TGTGCCAGCTCACCAGACAGTAATTCACCCCTCCACTTT.

This clone came up once. The V and J genes are TRBV5-5 and TRBJ2-5, with 7 bases matching TRBD2. The CDR3 loop spans 16 amino acids. Losses at the gene ends were 0 bases for V and 5 bases for J; bases not matched to a gene: 10. Looked up from germline, CDR1 is SGHKS and CDR2 is YYEKEE (reference sequence). CDR3 coding DNA: TGTGCCAGCAGCTTGGAACTAGGACTAGAGGGTGAGACCCAGTACTTC. Its protein is CASSLELGLEGETQYF.

This chain links TRBV30 with TRBJ1-2; D not resolved. Germline CDR1 is GTSNPN and CDR2 is SVGIG (reference sequence). V was clipped by 2 bases and J by 2 bases, with 12 bases between them. This CDR3 spans 14 amino acids. CDR3 bases: TGTGCCTGGAGTCCCTTTCTAGGAAACTATGGCTACACCTTC. As protein: CAWSPFLGNYGYTF.

This chain links TRBV11-1 with TRBJ2-3, with 7 bases identical to TRBD2. The CDR3 runs 13 residues. CDR1 and CDR2 (germline): SGHAT, FQDESV (reference sequence). The V and J ends lost 1 base and 6 bases, in that order; junction bases with no gene match: 1. The CDR3 DNA reads TGTGCCAGCAGCTTAGACGGGGGGGATACGCAGTATTTT. Amino acids: CASSLDGGDTQYF.